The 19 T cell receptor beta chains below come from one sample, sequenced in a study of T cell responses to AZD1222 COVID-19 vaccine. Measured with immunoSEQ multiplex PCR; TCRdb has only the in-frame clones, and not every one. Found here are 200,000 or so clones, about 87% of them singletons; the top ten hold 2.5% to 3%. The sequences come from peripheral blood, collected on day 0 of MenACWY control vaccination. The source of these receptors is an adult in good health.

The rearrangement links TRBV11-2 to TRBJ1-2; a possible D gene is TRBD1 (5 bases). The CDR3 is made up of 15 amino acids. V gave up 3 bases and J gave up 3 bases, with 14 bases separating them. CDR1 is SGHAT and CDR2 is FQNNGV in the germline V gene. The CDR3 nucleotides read TGTGCCAGCAGCTTCAGATGGCAGGGCCACTATGGCTACACCTTC. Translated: CASSFRWQGHYGYTF.

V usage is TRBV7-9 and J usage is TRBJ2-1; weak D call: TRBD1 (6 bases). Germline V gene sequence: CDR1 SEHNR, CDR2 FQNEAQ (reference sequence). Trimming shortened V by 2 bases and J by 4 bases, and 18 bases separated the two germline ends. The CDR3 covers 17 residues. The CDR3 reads CASSLLGTGSTYNEQFF. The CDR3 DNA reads TGTGCCAGCAGCTTATTGGGCACAGGGAGTACTTACAATGAGCAGTTCTTC.

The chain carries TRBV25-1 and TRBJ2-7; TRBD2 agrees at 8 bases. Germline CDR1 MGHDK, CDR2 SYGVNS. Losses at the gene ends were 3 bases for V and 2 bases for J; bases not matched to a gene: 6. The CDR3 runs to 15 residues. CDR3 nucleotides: TGTGCCAGCAGTGAGCCGGGACTAGGGGCCTACGAGCAGTACTTC. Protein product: CASSEPGLGAYEQYF.

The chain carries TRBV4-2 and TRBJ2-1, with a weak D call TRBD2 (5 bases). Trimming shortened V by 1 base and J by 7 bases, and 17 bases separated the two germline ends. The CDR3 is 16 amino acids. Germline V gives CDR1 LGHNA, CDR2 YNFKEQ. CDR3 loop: CASSQGVGVGSNEQFF. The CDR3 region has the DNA TGTGCCAGCAGCCAAGGGGTGGGAGTCGGGTCGAATGAGCAGTTCTTC.

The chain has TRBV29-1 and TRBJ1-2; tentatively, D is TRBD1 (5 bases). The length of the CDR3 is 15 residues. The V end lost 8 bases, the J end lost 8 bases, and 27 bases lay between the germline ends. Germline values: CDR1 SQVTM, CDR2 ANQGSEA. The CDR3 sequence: CSYVGLAGTSLGYTF. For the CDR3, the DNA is TGCAGCTATGTTGGTCTGGCGGGGACGAGTTTAGGCTACACCTTC. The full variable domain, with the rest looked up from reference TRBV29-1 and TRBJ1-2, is SAVISQKPSRDICQRGTSLTIQCQVDSQVTMMFWYRQQPGQSLTLIATANQGSEATYESGFVIDKFPISRPNLTFSTLTVSNMSPEDSSIYLCSYVGLAGTSLGYTFGSGTRLTVV.

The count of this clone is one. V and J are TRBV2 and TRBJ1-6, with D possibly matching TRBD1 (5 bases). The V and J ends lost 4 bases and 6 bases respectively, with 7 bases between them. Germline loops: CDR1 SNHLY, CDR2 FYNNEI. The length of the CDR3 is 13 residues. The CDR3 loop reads CASSGDVNSPLHF. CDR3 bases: TGTGCCAGCAGTGGGGACGTTAATTCACCCCTCCACTTT.

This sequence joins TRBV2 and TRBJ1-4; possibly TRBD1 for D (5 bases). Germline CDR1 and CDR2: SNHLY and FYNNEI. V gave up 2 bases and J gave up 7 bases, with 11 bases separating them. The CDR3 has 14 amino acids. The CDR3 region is CASSERGTPEKLFF. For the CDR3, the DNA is TGTGCCAGCAGTGAAAGAGGGACTCCTGAAAAACTGTTTTTT.

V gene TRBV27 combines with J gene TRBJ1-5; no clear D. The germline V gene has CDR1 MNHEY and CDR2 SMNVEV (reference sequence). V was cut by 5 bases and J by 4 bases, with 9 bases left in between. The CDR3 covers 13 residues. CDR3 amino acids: CASSIGRNQPQHF. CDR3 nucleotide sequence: TGTGCCAGCAGTATCGGACGGAATCAGCCCCAGCATTTT.

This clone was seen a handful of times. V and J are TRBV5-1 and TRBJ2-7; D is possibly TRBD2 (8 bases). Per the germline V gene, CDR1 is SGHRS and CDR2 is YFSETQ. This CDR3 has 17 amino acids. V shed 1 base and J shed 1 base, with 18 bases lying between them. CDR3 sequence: CASSLFTGGGPSYEQYF. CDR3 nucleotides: TGCGCCAGCAGCTTGTTCACGGGAGGGGGCCCTTCCTACGAGCAGTACTTC.

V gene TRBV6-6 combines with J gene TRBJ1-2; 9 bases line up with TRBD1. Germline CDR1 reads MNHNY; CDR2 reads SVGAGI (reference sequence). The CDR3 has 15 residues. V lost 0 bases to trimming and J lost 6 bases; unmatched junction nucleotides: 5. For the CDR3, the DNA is TGTGCCAGCAGTTACTCGGGTGACAGGGGGGATGGCTACACCTTC. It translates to CASSYSGDRGDGYTF.

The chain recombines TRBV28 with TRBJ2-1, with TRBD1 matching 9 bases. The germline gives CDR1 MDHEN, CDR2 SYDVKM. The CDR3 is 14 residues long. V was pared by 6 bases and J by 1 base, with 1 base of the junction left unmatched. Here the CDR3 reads CASRTGGSYNEQFF. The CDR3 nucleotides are TGTGCCAGCAGGACAGGGGGGTCCTACAATGAGCAGTTCTTC.

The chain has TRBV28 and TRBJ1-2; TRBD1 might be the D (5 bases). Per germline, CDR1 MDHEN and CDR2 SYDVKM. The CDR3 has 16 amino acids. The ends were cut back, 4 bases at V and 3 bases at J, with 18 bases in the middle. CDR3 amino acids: CASSSHEGRKDYGYTF. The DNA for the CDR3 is TGTGCCAGCAGTTCCCACGAGGGGAGAAAGGACTATGGCTACACCTTC.

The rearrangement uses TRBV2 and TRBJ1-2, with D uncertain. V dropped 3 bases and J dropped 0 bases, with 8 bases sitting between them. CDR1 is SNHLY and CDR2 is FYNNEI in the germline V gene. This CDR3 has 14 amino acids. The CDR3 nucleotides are TGTGCCAGCAGTGATTTAGGAGCTAACTATGGCTACACCTTC. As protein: CASSDLGANYGYTF.

The CDR3 sequence: CASSSTGGTAYHEQYF. The CDR3 DNA follows: TGTGCCAGCAGTTCGACAGGGGGGACGGCTTACCACGAGCAGTACTTC. This chain joins TRBV27 and TRBJ2-7; the match to TRBD1 covers 9 bases. J lost 5 bases, V lost 4 bases, and 12 bases had no gene match. Germline CDR1 MNHEY, CDR2 SMNVEV (reference sequence). The CDR3 runs to 16 residues.

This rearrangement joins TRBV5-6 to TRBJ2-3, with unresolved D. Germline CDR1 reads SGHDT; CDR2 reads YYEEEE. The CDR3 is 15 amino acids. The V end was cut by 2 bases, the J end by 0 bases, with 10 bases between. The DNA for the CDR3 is TGTGCCAGCAGCTTAACCGGTCCTAGCACAGATACGCAGTATTTT. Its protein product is CASSLTGPSTDTQYF.

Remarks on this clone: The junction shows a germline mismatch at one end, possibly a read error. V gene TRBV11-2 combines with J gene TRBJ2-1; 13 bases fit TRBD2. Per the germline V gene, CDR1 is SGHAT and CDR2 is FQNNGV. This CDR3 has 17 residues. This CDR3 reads CASSPWTSGRSSNEQFF. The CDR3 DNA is TGTGCCAGCAGCCCATGGACTAGCGGGAGATCCTCCAATGAGCAGTTCTTC.

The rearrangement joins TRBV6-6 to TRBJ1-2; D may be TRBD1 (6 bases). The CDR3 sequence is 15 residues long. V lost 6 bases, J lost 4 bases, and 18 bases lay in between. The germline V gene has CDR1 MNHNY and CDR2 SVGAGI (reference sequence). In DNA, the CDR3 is TGTGCCAGCAGCCCCGTTGGGGGGGCGATCTATGGCTACACCTTC. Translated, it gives CASSPVGGAIYGYTF.

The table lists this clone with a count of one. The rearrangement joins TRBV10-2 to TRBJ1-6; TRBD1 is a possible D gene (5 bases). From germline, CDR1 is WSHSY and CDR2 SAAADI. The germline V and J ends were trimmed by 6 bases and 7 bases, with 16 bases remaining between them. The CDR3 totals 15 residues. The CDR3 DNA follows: TGCGCCAGCAGATTATCCGGACAAGAGAATTCACCCCTCCACTTT. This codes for CASRLSGQENSPLHF.

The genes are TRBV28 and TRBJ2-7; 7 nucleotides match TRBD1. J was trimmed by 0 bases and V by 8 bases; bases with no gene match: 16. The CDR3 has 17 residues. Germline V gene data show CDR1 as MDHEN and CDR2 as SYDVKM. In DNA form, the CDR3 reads TGTGCCAGCGTAGGAGCCCTAGGGACAGCGAGCTCCTACGAGCAGTACTTC. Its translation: CASVGALGTASSYEQYF.